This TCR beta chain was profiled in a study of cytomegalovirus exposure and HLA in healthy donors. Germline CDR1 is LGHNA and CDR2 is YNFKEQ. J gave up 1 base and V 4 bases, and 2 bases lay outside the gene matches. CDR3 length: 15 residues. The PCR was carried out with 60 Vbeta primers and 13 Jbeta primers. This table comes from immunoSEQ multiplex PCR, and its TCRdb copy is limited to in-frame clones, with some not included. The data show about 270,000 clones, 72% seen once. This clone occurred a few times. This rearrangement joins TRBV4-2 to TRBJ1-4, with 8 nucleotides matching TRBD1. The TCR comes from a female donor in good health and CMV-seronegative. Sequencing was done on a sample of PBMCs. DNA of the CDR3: TGTGCCAGCAGCCCAGGACAGGGAACTAATGAAAAACTGTTTTTT. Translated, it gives CASSPGQGTNEKLFF.